Listed here are 25 T cell receptor beta chains from one sample, sequenced in a study of regulatory T cells in long-lasting Graves disease. CDR3 regions were amplified by Arm-PCR using iRepertoire HTBI primers to build TCR beta libraries. TCRdb passed the multiplex PCR reads through MiXCR, listing each CDR3 protein once. Of 200,000 to 300,000 distinct CDR3 sequences in the sample, roughly 21% were seen once. The sample's time point: newly diagnosed GD, antithyroid drugs for less than 3 months. RNA extracted from PBMCs served as the sequencing template. Source: peripheral blood mononuclear cells (PBMCs), taken at new diagnosis, from a patient treated with antithyroid drugs. These receptors all stem from a female donor with Graves disease.

This clonotype was recorded a few times. This is likely an artifact of a read error, given a far larger clone one base away. This chain connects TRBV11-3 to TRBJ2-3; no firm D call. V was pared by 1 base and J by 2 bases, with 10 bases between. Germline V gives CDR1 SGHNT, CDR2 YENEEA. The CDR3 consists of 15 residues. CDR3 DNA sequence: TGTGCCAGCAGCTTAGTGGGCCCCAACACAGATACGCAGTATTTT. It encodes CASSLVGPNTDTQYF.

At least ten counts were recorded for this clonotype. The chain employs TRBV20-1 and TRBJ1-5; TRBD1 agrees at 8 bases. Germline assignment: CDR1 DFQATT and CDR2 SNEGSKA (reference sequence). V lost 3 bases, J lost 0 bases, and 10 bases stayed unmatched. This CDR3 is built from 17 residues. The CDR3 DNA reads TGCAGTGCTAGGTACCCGAAACAGGGGGATAGCAATCAGCCCCAGCATTTT. This codes for CSARYPKQGDSNQPQHF.

This clonotype was observed many times. V and J are TRBV11-1 and TRBJ2-3; 12 positions agree with TRBD1. V dropped 3 bases and J dropped 6; count of bases not matched to a gene: 4. The CDR3 is 15 amino acids. The germline gives CDR1 SGHAT, CDR2 FQDESV (reference sequence). CDR3 coding DNA: TGTGCCAGCAGCTTGGGACAGGGGGCAGGCGATACGCAGTATTTT. Residues: CASSLGQGAGDTQYF.

Notes on this clonotype: A far larger clone is one nucleotide away, so this likely arose from a read error. The gene calls are TRBV9 and TRBJ2-1; D gene ambiguous. CDR1 is SGDLS, CDR2 YYNGEE, per germline. Trimming removed 0 bases at V and 10 bases at J, with 20 bases between. The CDR3 length is 16 residues. The CDR3 nucleotides read TGTGCCAGCAGCGTAGCTCCGTCAGCTGAGAAGGACGAGCAGTTCTTC. Translated: CASSVAPSAEKDEQFF.

The CDR3 protein is CASSPSSPSYEQYF. CDR3 nucleotides: TGTGCCAGCAGCCCGTCGAGTCCTTCCTACGAGCAGTACTTC. This rearrangement joins TRBV7-6 to TRBJ2-7; no clear D. Trimming took off 5 bases at V and 1 base at J, with 12 bases between the two ends. Germline V gene sequence: CDR1 SGHVS, CDR2 FNYEAQ. CDR3 length equals 14 residues.

This clonotype showed up many times. The gene calls are TRBV7-2 and TRBJ2-1, with 10 bases lining up with TRBD2. The junction had 5 bases not matched to a gene; V was cut back by 1 base and J by 8 bases. The CDR3 runs 15 residues. In germline, CDR1 is SGHTA, CDR2 FQGNSA. The CDR3 nucleotides read TGTGCCAGCAGCTTAGAAGCGGGAGGGTTCGATGAGCAGTTCTTC. It codes for CASSLEAGGFDEQFF.

This clonotype has ten or more counts. The chain carries TRBV7-2 and TRBJ1-5; D unclear. Looked up from germline, CDR1 is SGHTA and CDR2 is FQGNSA. The CDR3 sequence is 17 residues long. The ends were cut back, 1 base at V and 0 bases at J, with 13 bases in the middle. CDR3 coding DNA: TGTGCCAGCAGCTTAGACGCGAGGCCTCATAGCAATCAGCCCCAGCATTTT. Protein sequence: CASSLDARPHSNQPQHF. Full variable domain (outside the CDR3, taken from reference TRBV7-2 and TRBJ1-5): GAGVSQSPSNKVTEKGKDVELRCDPISGHTALYWYRQSLGQGLEFLIYFQGNSAPDKSGLPSDRFSAERTGGSVSTLTIQRTQQEDSAVYLCASSLDARPHSNQPQHFGDGTRLSIL.

The J gene is TRBJ2-7, the V gene TRBV27; 11 positions agree with TRBD2. The germline V gene encodes CDR1 MNHEY and CDR2 SMNVEV (reference sequence). CDR3 size: 14 residues. V gave up 5 bases and J gave up 2 bases; unmatched junction bases: 2. CDR3 protein: CASSNSGGAYEQYF. The CDR3 DNA follows: TGTGCCAGCAGTAATAGCGGGGGGGCCTACGAGCAGTACTTC.

In this sample, this clonotype turned up many times. The V and J genes are TRBV6-1 and TRBJ1-2, with TRBD1 matching 8 bases. In germline, CDR1 is MNHNS, CDR2 SASEGT. The CDR3 is 14 amino acids. Germline trimming cut 9 bases from V and 5 bases from J; bases unmatched to any gene: 11. This CDR3 reads CASTPFGTGYGYTF. The DNA for the CDR3 is TGTGCCAGTACTCCCTTCGGGACAGGATATGGCTACACCTTC.

This clonotype was recorded many times. This chain connects TRBV20-1 to TRBJ2-3; D not certain. Germline-derived CDR1 and CDR2 are DFQATT and SNEGSKA (reference sequence). This CDR3 has 11 residues. Trimming took 5 bases from V and 3 from J, leaving 6 bases between them. CDR3 loop: CSASPTDTQYF. CDR3 coding DNA: TGCAGTGCTTCCCCTACAGATACGCAGTATTTT.

This clonotype was detected many times. CDR3 in DNA: TGTGCCAGCAGCTTCATGGCAGCCACTGAAGCTTTCTTT. Translated: CASSFMAATEAFF. The genes are TRBV11-1 and TRBJ1-1; unclear D gene. Looked up from germline, CDR1 is SGHAT and CDR2 is FQDESV (reference sequence). Trimming removed 3 bases from V and 4 bases from J, with 9 bases in between. CDR3 length: 13 amino acids.

This clonotype was seen ten or more times. This chain joins TRBV6-1 and TRBJ2-5, with 14 bases aligning to TRBD2. CDR3 length: 20 amino acids. Germline V gene lookup returns CDR1 MNHNS and CDR2 SASEGT. After removal of 5 bases from V and 2 bases from J, the junction contained 16 bases not matched to a gene. Here the CDR3 reads CASSPQPGLAGVVGQETQYF. The CDR3 bases are TGTGCCAGCAGTCCCCAACCGGGACTAGCGGGAGTGGTGGGACAAGAGACCCAGTACTTC.

This clonotype has a count of ten or more. The chain joins TRBV5-1 to TRBJ2-3; D may correspond to TRBD1 or TRBD2 (5 bases each). Germline assignment: CDR1 SGHRS and CDR2 YFSETQ. The CDR3 has 12 amino acids. Trimming cost V 7 bases and J 6 bases, with 12 bases left between them. CDR3 nucleotide sequence: TGCGCCAGCGGGGTTGGGACGGATACGCAGTATTTT. This translates into CASGVGTDTQYF.

This clonotype was counted many times. The rearrangement joins TRBV29-1 to TRBJ2-1; 8 nucleotides line up with TRBD2. Germline loops: CDR1 SQVTM, CDR2 ANQGSEA. CDR3 length: 14 residues. V dropped 2 bases and J dropped 5; count of bases not matched to a gene: 5. CDR3 sequence (DNA): TGCAGCGTTGAAACCGGGAGGGCCAACAATGAGCAGTTCTTC. This sequence encodes CSVETGRANNEQFF.

This clonotype was counted ten times or more. The J gene is TRBJ2-3, the V gene TRBV7-2; 14 nucleotides agree with TRBD2. The V gene's germline CDR1 is SGHTA and CDR2 FQGNSA. Unmatched junction bases numbered 10, after V lost 4 bases and J lost 1 base. The CDR3 is made up of 19 amino acids. The CDR3 loop is CASSYPGLAGAGGTDTQYF. In nucleotides, the CDR3 is TGTGCCAGCAGCTACCCGGGACTAGCGGGGGCTGGAGGCACAGATACGCAGTATTTT.

The chain combines TRBV19 with TRBJ2-4, with D hard to call. Germline V gives CDR1 LNHDA, CDR2 SQIVND (reference sequence). The CDR3 runs to 14 residues. Trimming took 5 bases from V and 0 from J, leaving 8 bases between them. The CDR3 spells CASSLEIAKNIQYF. The CDR3 nucleotides are TGTGCCAGTAGTCTCGAAATAGCCAAAAACATTCAGTACTTC.

This clonotype was observed a few times. The V and J genes are TRBV14 and TRBJ2-7, with D hard to call. The CDR3 has 13 residues. Per the germline V gene, CDR1 is SGHDN and CDR2 is FVKESK. Trimming removed 1 base at V and 5 bases at J, with 9 bases between. CDR3 sequence: CASSQGRKNEQYF. Written as DNA, the CDR3 is TGTGCCAGCAGCCAAGGGCGGAAGAACGAGCAGTACTTC.

This clonotype was detected ten times or more. The genes are TRBV7-6 and TRBJ1-6; TRBD1 is a possible D gene (5 bases). Germline V gene data show CDR1 as SGHVS and CDR2 as FNYEAQ. CDR3 size: 14 residues. V lost 2 bases and J lost 9, with 11 bases in between. CDR3 residues: CASSLSRGVSPLHF. The CDR3 DNA is TGTGCCAGCAGCTTATCCCGGGGGGTTTCACCCCTCCACTTT. The entire variable domain, with the rest obtained from reference TRBV7-6 and TRBJ1-6, is as follows: GAGVSQSPRYKVTKRGQDVALRCDPISGHVSLYWYRQALGQGPEFLTYFNYEAQQDKSGLPNDRFSAERPEGSISTLTIQRTEQRDSAMYRCASSLSRGVSPLHFGNGTRLTVT.

This clonotype showed up many times. The CDR3, as DNA: TGTGCCAGCAGCACGACAGGGTATAATACGCAGTATTTT. Its translation: CASSTTGYNTQYF. The chain has TRBV7-2 and TRBJ2-3; 7 nucleotides match TRBD1. V dropped 5 bases and J dropped 7; count of bases not matched to a gene: 6. The CDR3 runs 13 residues. Germline CDR1 reads SGHTA; CDR2 reads FQGNSA.

A note on this clonotype: This likely stems from a read error, as it lies one base from a far larger clone. CDR3 loop: CASSYRGQGLGHTF. CDR3 nucleotides: TGTGCCAGCAGTTACAGAGGGCAGGGCCTTGGCCACACCTTC. The chain has TRBV10-3 and TRBJ1-2; weak D call: TRBD1 (5 bases). CDR3 length equals 14 residues. Germline CDR1 and CDR2: ENHRY and SYGVKD.

The rearrangement links TRBV11-3 to TRBJ2-5, with D perhaps given as TRBD1 or TRBD2 (6 bases each). The CDR3 runs to 18 residues. Germline CDR1 reads SGHNT; CDR2 reads YENEEA. V was trimmed by 2 bases and J by 2 bases, leaving 21 bases between them. CDR3 coding DNA: TGTGCCAGCAGCTTATGTCCAGGCGGTAGAGGGGGGCAAGAGACCCAGTACTTC. It specifies CASSLCPGGRGGQETQYF.

The chain combines TRBV2 with TRBJ1-2; D is ambiguous. Germline V gives CDR1 SNHLY, CDR2 FYNNEI. V lost 2 bases and J lost 4, with 11 bases in between. The CDR3 sequence is 14 residues long. The CDR3 protein is CASSEKGRAYGYTF. CDR3 sequence (DNA): TGTGCCAGCAGTGAAAAGGGCCGAGCCTATGGCTACACCTTC.

This clonotype has ten or more counts. The chain employs TRBV20-1 and TRBJ2-3; D is ambiguous. Germline CDR1 DFQATT, CDR2 SNEGSKA (reference sequence). The CDR3 covers 15 residues. This CDR3 reads CGASPTALNTDTQYF. Written as DNA, the CDR3 is TGCGGAGCATCCCCCACGGCGTTAAACACAGATACGCAGTATTTT.

This clonotype has a count of ten or more. This chain connects TRBV3-2 to TRBJ2-1; the D call TRBD2 from the table was never checked on the DNA. TRBV3-2 represents a pseudogene. The CDR3 covers 17 residues. CDR3 protein: CASSQDRQRGAGNEQFF. For the CDR3, the DNA is TGTGCCAGCAGCCAAGATCGCCAGCGGGGGGCCGGCAATGAGCAGTTCTTC.

This clonotype showed up just once. This chain uses TRBV5-1 with TRBJ2-7; 7 nucleotides align to TRBD1. Trimming cost V 0 bases and J 7 bases; bases outside gene matches: 4. Germline V gene data show CDR1 as SGHRS and CDR2 as YFSETQ. The CDR3 spans 13 residues. DNA of the CDR3: TGCGCCAGCAGCTTGGGACAGGGTAATGAGCAGTACTTC. Translation gives CASSLGQGNEQYF.